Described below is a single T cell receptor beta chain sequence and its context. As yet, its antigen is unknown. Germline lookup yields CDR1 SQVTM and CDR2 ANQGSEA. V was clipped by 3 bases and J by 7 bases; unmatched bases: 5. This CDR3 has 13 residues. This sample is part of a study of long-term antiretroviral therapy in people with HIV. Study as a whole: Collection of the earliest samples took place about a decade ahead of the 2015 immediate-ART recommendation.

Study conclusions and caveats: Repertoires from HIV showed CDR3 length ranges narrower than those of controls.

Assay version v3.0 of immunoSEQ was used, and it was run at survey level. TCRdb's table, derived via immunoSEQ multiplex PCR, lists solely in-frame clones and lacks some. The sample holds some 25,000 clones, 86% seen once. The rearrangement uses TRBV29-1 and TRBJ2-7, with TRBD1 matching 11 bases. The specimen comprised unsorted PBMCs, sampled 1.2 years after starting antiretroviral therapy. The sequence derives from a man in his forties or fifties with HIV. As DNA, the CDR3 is TGCAGCGTTGACTGGACAGGGGGCCGGGAGCAGTACTTC. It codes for CSVDWTGGREQYF.